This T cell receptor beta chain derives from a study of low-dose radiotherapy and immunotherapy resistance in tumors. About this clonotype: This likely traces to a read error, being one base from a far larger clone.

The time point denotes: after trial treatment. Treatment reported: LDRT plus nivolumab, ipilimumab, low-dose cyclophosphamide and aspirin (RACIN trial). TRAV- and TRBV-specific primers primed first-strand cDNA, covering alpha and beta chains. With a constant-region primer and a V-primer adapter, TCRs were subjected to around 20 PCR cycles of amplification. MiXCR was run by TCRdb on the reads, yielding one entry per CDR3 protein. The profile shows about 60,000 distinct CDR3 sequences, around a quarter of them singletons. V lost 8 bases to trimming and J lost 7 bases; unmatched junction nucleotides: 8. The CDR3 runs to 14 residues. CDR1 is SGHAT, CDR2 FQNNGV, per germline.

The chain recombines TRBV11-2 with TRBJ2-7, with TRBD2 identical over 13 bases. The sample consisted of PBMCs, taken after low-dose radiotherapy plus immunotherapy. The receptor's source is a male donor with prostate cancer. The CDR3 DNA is TGTGCCAGCCAAACTAGCGGGAGGGGCAATGAGCAGTACTTC. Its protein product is CASQTSGRGNEQYF.